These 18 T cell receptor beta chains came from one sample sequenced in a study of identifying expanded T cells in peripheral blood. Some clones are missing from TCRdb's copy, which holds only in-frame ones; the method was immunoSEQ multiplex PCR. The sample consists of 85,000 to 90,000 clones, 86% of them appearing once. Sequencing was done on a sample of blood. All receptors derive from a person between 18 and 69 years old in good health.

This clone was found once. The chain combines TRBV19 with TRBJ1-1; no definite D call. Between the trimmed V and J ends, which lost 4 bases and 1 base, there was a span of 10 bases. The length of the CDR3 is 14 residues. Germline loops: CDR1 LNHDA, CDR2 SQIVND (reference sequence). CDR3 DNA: TGTGCCAGTAGTAGGAAAAGGGAGAACACTGAAGCTTTCTTT. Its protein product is CASSRKRENTEAFF.

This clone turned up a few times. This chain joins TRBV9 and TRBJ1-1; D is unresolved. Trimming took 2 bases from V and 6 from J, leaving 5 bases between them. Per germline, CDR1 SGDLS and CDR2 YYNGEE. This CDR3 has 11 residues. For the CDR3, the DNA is TGTGCCAGCAGCGTCGGACCTGAAGCTTTCTTT. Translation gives CASSVGPEAFF.

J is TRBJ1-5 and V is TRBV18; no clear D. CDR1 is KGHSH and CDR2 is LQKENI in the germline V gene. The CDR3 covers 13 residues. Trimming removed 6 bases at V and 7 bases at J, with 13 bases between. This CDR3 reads CASSLEARQPQHF. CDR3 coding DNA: TGTGCCAGCTCTCTAGAGGCCAGGCAGCCCCAGCATTTT. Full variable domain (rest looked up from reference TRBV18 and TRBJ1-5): NAGVMQNPRHLVRRRGQEARLRCSPMKGHSHVYWYRQLPEEGLKFMVYLQKENIIDESGMPKERFSAEFPKEGPSILRIQQVVRGDSAAYFCASSLEARQPQHFGDGTRLSIL.

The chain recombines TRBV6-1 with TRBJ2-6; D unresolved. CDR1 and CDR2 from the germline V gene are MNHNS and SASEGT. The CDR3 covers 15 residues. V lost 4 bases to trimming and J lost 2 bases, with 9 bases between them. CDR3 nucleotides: TGTGCCAGCAGTGTCCGTCTAGCTGGGGCCAACGTCCTGACTTTC. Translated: CASSVRLAGANVLTF.

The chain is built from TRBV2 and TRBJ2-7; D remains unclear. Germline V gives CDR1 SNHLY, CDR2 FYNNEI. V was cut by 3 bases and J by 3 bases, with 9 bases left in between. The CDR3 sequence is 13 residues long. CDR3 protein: CASSELVVYEQYF. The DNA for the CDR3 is TGTGCCAGCAGTGAGCTTGTGGTCTACGAGCAGTACTTC.

CDR3 in DNA: TGTGCCTGGAGTGTAATTTTGCCCGGGGAGCTGTTTTTT. It encodes CAWSVILPGELFF. The genes are TRBV30 and TRBJ2-2; D unresolved. Germline CDR1 GTSNPN, CDR2 SVGIG (reference sequence). The CDR3 extends over 13 amino acids. The V end lost 0 bases, the J end lost 6 bases, and 8 bases lay between the germline ends.

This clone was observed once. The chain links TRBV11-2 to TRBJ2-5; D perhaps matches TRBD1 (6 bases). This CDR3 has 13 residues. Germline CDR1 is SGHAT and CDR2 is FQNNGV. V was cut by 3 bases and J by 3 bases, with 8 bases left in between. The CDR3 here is CASSLGTKETQYF. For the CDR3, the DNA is TGTGCCAGCAGCTTGGGGACAAAAGAGACCCAGTACTTC.

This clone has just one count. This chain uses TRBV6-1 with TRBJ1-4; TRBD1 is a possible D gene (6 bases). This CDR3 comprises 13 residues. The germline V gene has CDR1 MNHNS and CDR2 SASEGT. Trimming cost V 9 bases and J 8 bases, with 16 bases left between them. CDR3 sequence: CASLGAVGEKLFF. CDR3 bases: TGTGCCAGTTTGGGGGCAGTGGGAGAAAAACTGTTTTTT.

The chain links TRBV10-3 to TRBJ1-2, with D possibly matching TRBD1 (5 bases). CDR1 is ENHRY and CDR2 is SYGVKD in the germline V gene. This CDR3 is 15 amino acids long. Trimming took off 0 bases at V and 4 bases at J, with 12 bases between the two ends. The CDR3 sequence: CAISESTPGLYGYTF. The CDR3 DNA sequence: TGTGCCATCAGTGAGTCGACCCCGGGGCTCTATGGCTACACCTTC.

CDR3 amino acids: CASSQTGPGTQYF. CDR3 nucleotide sequence: TGTGCCAGTAGTCAAACAGGGCCGGGTACGCAGTATTTT. The chain combines TRBV19 with TRBJ2-3; D might be TRBD1 (6 bases). The CDR3 is 13 residues long. Trimming stripped 5 bases from V and 8 bases from J, with 14 bases between. The germline V gene encodes CDR1 LNHDA and CDR2 SQIVND (reference sequence).

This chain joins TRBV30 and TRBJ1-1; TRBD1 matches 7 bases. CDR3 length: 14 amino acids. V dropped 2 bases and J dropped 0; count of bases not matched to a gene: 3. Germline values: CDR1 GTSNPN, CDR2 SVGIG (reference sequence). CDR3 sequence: CAWSLDRLNTEAFF. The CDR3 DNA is TGTGCCTGGAGTCTGGACAGGTTGAACACTGAAGCTTTCTTT.

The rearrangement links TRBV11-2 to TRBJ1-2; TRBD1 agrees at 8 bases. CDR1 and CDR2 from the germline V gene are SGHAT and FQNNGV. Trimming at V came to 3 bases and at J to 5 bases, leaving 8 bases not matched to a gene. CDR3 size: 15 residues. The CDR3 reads CASSFDFRGPYGYTF. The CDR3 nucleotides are TGTGCCAGCAGCTTTGACTTCAGGGGGCCTTATGGCTACACCTTC.

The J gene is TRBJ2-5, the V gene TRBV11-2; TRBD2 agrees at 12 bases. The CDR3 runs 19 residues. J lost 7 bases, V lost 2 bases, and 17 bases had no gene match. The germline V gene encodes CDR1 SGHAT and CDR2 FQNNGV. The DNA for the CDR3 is TGTGCCAGCAGCTTAAAAGGACTAGCGGGACGAGGGGGTTCCGGGACCCAGTACTTC. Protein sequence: CASSLKGLAGRGGSGTQYF.

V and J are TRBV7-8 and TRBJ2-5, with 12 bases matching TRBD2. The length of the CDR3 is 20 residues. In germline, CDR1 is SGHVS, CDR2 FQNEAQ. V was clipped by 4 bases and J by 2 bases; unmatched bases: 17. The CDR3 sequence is CASSSSRTSGAQGYQETQYF. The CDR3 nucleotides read TGTGCCAGCAGCTCCTCCCGGACTAGCGGGGCTCAAGGTTATCAAGAGACCCAGTACTTC.

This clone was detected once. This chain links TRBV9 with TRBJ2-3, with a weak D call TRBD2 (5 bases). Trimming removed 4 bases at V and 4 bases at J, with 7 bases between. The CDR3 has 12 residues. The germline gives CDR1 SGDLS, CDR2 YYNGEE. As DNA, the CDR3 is TGTGCCAGCAGCCGTAGCGCAGATACGCAGTATTTT. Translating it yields CASSRSADTQYF.

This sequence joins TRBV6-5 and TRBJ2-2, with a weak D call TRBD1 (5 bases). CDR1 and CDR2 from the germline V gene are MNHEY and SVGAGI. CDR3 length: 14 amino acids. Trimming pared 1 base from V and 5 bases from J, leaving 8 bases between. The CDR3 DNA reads TGTGCCAGCAGTTACTTAAGGGGAACCGGGGAGCTGTTTTTT. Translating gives CASSYLRGTGELFF.

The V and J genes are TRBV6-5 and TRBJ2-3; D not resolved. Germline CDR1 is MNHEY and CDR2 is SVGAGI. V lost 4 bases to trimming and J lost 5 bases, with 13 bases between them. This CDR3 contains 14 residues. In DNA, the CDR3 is TGTGCCAGCAGTTGGAAGGGCAGACAAGATACGCAGTATTTT. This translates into CASSWKGRQDTQYF.

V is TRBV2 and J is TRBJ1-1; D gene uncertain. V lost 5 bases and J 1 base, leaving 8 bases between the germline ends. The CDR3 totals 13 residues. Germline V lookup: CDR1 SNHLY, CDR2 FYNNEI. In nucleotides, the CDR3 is TGTGCCAGCAGTTACGACGGGAACACTGAAGCTTTCTTT. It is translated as CASSYDGNTEAFF.